This TCR beta chain comes out of a study of T-cell memory formation after mild COVID-19. Notes on the study in general: CD4+ contracting clones lay mainly in CM and EM, CD8+ ones in EMRA. Prior to infection, memory already included some responding clones, suggesting cross-reactive memory joined.

Using its own MiXCR run on the 5' RACE reads, TCRdb lists one record per CDR3 protein. This sample has 250,000 or so distinct CDR3 sequences, with over 15% found just once. Trimming removed 4 bases at V and 5 bases at J, with 12 bases between. CDR1 is LGHNA, CDR2 YNFKEQ, per germline. CDR3 length equals 15 residues. A word on this clonotype: Its antigen is not known.

This TCR derives from a man in his late teens or twenties who had mild COVID-19 (a few samples of this study predate the infection). Cell type and time point are not known. The specimen was PBMCs or a T cell subset sorted from them (not recorded which). The V call is TRBV4-2, the J call TRBJ1-6; D is ambiguous. CDR3 sequence: CASSRIGGDNSPLHF. CDR3 in DNA: TGTGCCAGCAGCCGTATAGGTGGAGATAATTCACCCCTCCACTTT.